These 7 T cell receptor beta chains were sequenced from one sample in a study of T cells in localized non-small cell lung cancer. The assay was immunoSEQ multiplex PCR, and TCRdb's table has in-frame clones only and misses some. The sample has 130,000 or so clones; 89% are singletons. Sequences were derived from peripheral blood, sampled before any cancer treatment. Source of these receptors: a female donor older than 55 with stage I lung adenocarcinoma.

The rearrangement links TRBV19 to TRBJ2-7; 11 bases align to TRBD2. Germline V gives CDR1 LNHDA, CDR2 SQIVND (reference sequence). V trimming: 5 bases; J trimming: 6 bases; junction bases outside the gene matches: 9. The CDR3 totals 15 residues. The CDR3 DNA sequence: TGTGCCAGTAGTCTACTAGCGGGAGCCCGGGGCGAGCAGTACTTC. The encoded protein is CASSLLAGARGEQYF.

The V gene is TRBV14, the J gene TRBJ2-7, with 7 bases fitting TRBD1. This CDR3 region has 17 residues. Germline CDR1 is SGHDN and CDR2 is FVKESK. With V trimmed by 4 bases and J by 2 bases, 14 bases remained unmatched. The CDR3 bases are TGTGCCAGCAGCCCGATCCCAAGGGGGCGTCGGCCCTACGAGCAGTACTTC. This encodes CASSPIPRGRRPYEQYF.

This chain uses TRBV5-6 with TRBJ2-7; maybe TRBD2 (6 bases). The germline V gene has CDR1 SGHDT and CDR2 YYEEEE. This CDR3 region has 14 residues. Trimming pared 0 bases from V and 3 bases from J, leaving 10 bases between. The CDR3 DNA is TGTGCCAGCAGCTTGGGGGCGGGATACTACGAGCAGTACTTC. This sequence encodes CASSLGAGYYEQYF.

The chain has TRBV9 and TRBJ2-2, with a tentative D call TRBD2 (5 bases). The ends were cut back, 7 bases at V and 0 bases at J, with 10 bases in the middle. Germline V CDR1 and CDR2: SGDLS, YYNGEE. This CDR3 is 14 amino acids long. The CDR3 nucleotides read TGTGCCAGCCGCGGGCTAGCGAACACCGGGGAGCTGTTTTTT. Protein product: CASRGLANTGELFF.

This clone has just a few counts. This chain joins TRBV9 and TRBJ2-1; 9 bases are a match to TRBD2. The V and J ends lost 7 bases and 7 bases, in that order; junction bases with no gene match: 9. The CDR3 has 14 amino acids. CDR1 SGDLS and CDR2 YYNGEE come from the germline V gene. The CDR3 loop is CASSLSGSGNEQFF. The DNA of the CDR3 is TGTGCCAGCTCACTTAGCGGGAGTGGGAATGAGCAGTTCTTC.

The V call is TRBV27, the J call TRBJ2-1; D possibly corresponds to TRBD1 (6 bases). Germline lookup yields CDR1 MNHEY and CDR2 SMNVEV (reference sequence). The CDR3 extends over 14 amino acids. Trimming shortened V by 0 bases and J by 6 bases, and 9 bases separated the two germline ends. As DNA, the CDR3 is TGTGCCAGCAGTTTATCGAACAGGGCCAATGAGCAGTTCTTC. This encodes CASSLSNRANEQFF.

The V gene is TRBV10-3, the J gene TRBJ2-7; the match to TRBD1 covers 10 bases. With V trimmed by 6 bases and J by 6 bases, 8 bases remained unmatched. This CDR3 has 14 amino acids. In germline, CDR1 is ENHRY, CDR2 SYGVKD. For the CDR3, the DNA is TGTGCCATCAGCGGACAGGGGGGTACGTCCGAGCAGTACTTC. It is translated as CAISGQGGTSEQYF.